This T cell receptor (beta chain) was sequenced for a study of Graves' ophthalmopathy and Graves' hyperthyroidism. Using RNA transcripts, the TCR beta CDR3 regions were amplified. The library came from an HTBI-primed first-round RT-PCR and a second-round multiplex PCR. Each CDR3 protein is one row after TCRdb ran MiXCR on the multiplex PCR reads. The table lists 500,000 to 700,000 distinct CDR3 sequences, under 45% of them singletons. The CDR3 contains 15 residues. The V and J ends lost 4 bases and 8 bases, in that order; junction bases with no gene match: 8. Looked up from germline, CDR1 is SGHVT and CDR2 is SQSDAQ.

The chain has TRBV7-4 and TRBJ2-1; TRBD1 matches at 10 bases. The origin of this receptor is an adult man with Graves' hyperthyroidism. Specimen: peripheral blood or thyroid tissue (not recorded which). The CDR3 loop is CASSSTGGLGDEQFF. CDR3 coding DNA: TGTGCCAGCAGCTCGACAGGGGGCTTAGGGGATGAGCAGTTCTTC.